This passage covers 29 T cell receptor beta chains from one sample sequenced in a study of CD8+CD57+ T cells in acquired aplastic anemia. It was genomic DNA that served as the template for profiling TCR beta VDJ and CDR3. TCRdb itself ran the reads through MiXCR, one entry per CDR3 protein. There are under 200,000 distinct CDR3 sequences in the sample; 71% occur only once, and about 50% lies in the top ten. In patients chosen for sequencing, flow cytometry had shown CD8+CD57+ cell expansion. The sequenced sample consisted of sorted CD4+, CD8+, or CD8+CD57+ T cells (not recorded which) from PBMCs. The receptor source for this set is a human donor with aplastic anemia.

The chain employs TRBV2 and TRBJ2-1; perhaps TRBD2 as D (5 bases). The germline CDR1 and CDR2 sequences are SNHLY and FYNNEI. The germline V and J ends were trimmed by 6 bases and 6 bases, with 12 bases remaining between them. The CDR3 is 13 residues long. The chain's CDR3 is CASRLSGGNEQFF. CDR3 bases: TGTGCCAGCAGGTTAAGCGGCGGCAATGAGCAGTTCTTC.

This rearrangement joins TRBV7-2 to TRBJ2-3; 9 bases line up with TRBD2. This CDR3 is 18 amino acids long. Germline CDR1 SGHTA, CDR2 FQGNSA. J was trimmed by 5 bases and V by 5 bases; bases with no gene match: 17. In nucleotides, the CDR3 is TGTGCCAGCAGCCTCGTGGGTTTGGCGGGGGGGCGTGTAGATACGCAGTATTTT. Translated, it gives CASSLVGLAGGRVDTQYF.

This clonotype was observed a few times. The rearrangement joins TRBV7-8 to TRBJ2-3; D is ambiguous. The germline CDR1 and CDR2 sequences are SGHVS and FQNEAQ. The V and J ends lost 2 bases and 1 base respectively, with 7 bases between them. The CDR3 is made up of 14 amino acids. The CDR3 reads CASSLNGGTDTQYF. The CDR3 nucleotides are TGTGCCAGCAGCTTAAACGGAGGCACAGATACGCAGTATTTT.

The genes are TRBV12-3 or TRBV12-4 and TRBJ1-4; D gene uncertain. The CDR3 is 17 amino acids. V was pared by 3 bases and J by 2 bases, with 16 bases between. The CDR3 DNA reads TGTGCCAGCAGTTTCGGCCTTGCGGACGCCACTAATGAAAAACTGTTTTTT. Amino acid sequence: CASSFGLADATNEKLFF.

The CDR3 here is CSAFRQGGGQPQHF. In DNA, the CDR3 is TGCAGTGCTTTCCGACAGGGTGGAGGTCAGCCCCAGCATTTT. The V and J genes are TRBV20-1 and TRBJ1-5, with TRBD1 identical over 7 bases. Germline CDR1 reads DFQATT; CDR2 reads SNEGSKA (reference sequence). This CDR3 is 14 amino acids long. After removal of 5 bases from V and 6 bases from J, the junction contained 10 bases not matched to a gene.

The CDR3 nucleotides are TGCAGTGCTACTTATAATCGCGAGCAGTACTTC. It specifies CSATYNREQYF. The chain is built from TRBV20-1 and TRBJ2-7; D is undetermined. The CDR3 sequence is 11 residues long. CDR1 and CDR2 (germline): DFQATT, SNEGSKA (reference sequence). The V end was cut by 4 bases, the J end by 6 bases, with 10 bases between.

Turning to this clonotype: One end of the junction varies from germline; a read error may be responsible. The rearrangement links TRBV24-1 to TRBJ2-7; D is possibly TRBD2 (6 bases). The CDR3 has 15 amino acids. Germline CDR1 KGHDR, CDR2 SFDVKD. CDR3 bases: TGTGCCGCCAGTTACGGGTCGGGGGACTCCTACGAGCAGTACTTC. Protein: CAASYGSGDSYEQYF.

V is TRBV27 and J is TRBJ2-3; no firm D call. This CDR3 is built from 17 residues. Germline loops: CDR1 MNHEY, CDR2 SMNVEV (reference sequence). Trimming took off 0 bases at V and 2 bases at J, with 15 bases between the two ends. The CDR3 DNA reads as TGTGCCAGCAGTTTATCCGCCGGTACGGTCCTCACAGATACGCAGTATTTT. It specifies CASSLSAGTVLTDTQYF.

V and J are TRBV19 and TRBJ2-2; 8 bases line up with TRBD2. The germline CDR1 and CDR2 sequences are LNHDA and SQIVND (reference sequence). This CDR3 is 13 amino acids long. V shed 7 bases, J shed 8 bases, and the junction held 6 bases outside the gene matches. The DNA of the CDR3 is TGTGCCAGTATGGGACTAGTATCTGGGGAGCTGTTTTTT. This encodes CASMGLVSGELFF.

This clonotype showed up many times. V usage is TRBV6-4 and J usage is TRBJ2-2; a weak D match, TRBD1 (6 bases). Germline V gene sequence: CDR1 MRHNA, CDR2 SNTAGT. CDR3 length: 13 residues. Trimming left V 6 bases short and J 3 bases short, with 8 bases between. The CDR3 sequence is CASSPGDTGELFF. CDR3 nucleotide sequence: TGTGCCAGCAGCCCAGGGGACACCGGGGAGCTGTTTTTT.

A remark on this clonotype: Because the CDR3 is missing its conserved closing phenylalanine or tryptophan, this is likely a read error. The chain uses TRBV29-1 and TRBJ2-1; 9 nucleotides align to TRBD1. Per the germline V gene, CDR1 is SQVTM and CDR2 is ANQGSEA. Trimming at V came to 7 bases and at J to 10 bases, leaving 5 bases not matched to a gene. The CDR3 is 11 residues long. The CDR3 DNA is TGCAGCGGCGGGACAGGGTGGGAGCAGTTCCTC. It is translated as CSGGTGWEQFL.

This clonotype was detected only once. This CDR3 is CSANEQFF. The CDR3, as DNA: TGCAGTGCCAATGAGCAGTTCTTC. The chain joins TRBV20-1 to TRBJ2-1; D is ambiguous. This CDR3 is 8 amino acids long. The V end lost 6 bases, the J end lost 6 bases, and 0 bases lay between the germline ends. Germline assignment: CDR1 DFQATT and CDR2 SNEGSKA (reference sequence).

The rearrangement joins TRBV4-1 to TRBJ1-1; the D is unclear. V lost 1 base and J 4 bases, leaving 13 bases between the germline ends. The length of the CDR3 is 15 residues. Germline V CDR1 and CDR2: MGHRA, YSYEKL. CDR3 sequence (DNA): TGCGCCAGCAGCCAAGCCCCTTGGGCCCTCACTGAAGCTTTCTTT. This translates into CASSQAPWALTEAFF.

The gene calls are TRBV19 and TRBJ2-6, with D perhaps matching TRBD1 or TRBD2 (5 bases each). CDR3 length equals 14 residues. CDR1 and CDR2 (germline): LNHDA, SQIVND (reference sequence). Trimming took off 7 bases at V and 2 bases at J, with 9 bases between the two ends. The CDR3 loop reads CASTEGPGANVLTF. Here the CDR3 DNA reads TGTGCCAGTACCGAGGGGCCTGGGGCCAACGTCCTGACTTTC. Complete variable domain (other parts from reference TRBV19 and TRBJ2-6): DGGITQSPKYLFRKEGQNVTLSCEQNLNHDAMYWYRQDPGQGLRLIYYSQIVNDFQKGDIAEGYSVSREKKESFPLTVTSAQKNPTAFYLCASTEGPGANVLTFGAGSRLTVL.

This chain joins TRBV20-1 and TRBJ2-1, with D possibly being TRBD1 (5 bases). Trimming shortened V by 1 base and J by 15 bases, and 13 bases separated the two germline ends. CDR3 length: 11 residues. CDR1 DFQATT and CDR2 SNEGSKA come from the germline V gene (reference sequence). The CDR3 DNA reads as TGCAGTGCTAGAGGGTCGGCAGGGCTGTTCTTC. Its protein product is CSARGSAGLFF.

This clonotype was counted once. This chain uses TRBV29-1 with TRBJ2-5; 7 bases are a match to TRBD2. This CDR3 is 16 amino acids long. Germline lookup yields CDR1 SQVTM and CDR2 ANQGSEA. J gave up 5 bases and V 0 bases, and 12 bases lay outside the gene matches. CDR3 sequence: CSVEEERDYGAETQYF. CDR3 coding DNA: TGCAGCGTTGAAGAAGAGAGGGACTATGGGGCGGAGACCCAGTACTTC.

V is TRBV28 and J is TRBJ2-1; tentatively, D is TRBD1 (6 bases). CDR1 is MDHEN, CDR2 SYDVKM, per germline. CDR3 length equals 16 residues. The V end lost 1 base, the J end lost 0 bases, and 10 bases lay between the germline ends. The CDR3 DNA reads TGTGCCAGCAGTTTATCGTCAGGGGACTCCTACAATGAGCAGTTCTTC. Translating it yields CASSLSSGDSYNEQFF.

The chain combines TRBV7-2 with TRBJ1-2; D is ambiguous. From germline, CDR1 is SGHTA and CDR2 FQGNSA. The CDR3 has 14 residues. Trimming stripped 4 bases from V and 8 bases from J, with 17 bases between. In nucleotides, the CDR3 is TGTGCCAGCAGCTCCCAACTCCTACTTCGGGGCTACACCTTC. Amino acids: CASSSQLLLRGYTF.

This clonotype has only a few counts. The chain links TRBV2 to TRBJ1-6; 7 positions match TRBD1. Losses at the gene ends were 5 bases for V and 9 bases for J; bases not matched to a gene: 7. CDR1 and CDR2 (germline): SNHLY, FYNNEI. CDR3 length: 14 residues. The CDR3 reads CASSLRDSPSPLHF. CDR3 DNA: TGTGCCAGCAGTCTCCGGGACAGCCCTTCACCCCTCCACTTT.

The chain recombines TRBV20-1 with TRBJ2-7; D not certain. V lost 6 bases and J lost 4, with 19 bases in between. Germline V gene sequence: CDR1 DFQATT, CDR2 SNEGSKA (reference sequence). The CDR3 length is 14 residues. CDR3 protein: CSANPATPPYEQYF. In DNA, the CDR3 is TGCAGTGCAAATCCGGCCACCCCACCTTACGAGCAGTACTTC.

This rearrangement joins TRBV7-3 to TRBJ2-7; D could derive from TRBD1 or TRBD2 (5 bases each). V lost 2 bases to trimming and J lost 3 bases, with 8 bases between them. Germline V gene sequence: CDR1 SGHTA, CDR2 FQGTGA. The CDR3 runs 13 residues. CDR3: CASSLHGGYEQYF. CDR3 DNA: TGTGCCAGCAGCTTACATGGGGGCTACGAGCAGTACTTC. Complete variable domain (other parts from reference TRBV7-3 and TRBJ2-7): GAGVSQTPSNKVTEKGKYVELRCDPISGHTALYWYRQSLGQGPEFLIYFQGTGAADDSGLPNDRFFAVRPEGSVSTLKIQRTERGDSAVYLCASSLHGGYEQYFGPGTRLTVT.

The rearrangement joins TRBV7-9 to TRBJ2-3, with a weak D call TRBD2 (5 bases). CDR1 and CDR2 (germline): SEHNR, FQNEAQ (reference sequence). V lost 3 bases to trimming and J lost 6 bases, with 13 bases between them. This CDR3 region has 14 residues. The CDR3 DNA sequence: TGTGCCAGCAGCTTCGGGGTGCAAGGGGATACGCAGTATTTT. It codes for CASSFGVQGDTQYF.

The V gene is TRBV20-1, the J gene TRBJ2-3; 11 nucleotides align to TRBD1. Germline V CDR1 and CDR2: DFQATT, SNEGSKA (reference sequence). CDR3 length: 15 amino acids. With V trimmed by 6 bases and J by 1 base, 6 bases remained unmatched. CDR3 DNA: TGCAGTGCCCCAGGACAGGGGGCCCGCACAGATACGCAGTATTTT. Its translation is CSAPGQGARTDTQYF.

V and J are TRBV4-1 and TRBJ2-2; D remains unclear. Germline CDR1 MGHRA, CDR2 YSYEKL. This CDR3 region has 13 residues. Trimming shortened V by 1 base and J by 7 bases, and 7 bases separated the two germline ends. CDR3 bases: TGCGCCAGCAGCCAAGGGGTGGACGGGGAGCTGTTTTTT. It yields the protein CASSQGVDGELFF.

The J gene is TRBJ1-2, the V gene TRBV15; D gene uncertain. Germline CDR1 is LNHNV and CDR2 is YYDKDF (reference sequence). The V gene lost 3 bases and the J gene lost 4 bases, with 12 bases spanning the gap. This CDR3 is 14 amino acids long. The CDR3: CATSRIGDSYGYTF. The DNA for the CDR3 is TGTGCCACCAGCAGGATCGGGGATAGCTATGGCTACACCTTC. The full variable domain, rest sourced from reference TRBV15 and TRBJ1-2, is DAMVIQNPRYQVTQFGKPVTLSCSQTLNHNVMYWYQQKSSQAPKLLFHYYDKDFNNEADTPDNFQSRRPNTSFCFLDIRSPGLGDTAMYLCATSRIGDSYGYTFGSGTRLTVV.

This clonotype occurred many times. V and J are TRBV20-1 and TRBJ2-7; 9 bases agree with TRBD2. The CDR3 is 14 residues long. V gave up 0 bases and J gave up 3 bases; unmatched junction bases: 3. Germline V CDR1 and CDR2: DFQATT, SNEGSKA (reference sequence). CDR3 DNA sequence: TGCAGTGCTAGAGAAGGCGGGAGGGACTACGAGCAGTACTTC. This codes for CSAREGGRDYEQYF.

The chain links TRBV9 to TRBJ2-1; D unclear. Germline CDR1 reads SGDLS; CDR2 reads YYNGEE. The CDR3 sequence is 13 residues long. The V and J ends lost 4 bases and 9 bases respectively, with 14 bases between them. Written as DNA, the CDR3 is TGTGCCAGCAGCCCCGAAGAGCGATCTGAGCAGTTCTTC. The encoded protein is CASSPEERSEQFF.

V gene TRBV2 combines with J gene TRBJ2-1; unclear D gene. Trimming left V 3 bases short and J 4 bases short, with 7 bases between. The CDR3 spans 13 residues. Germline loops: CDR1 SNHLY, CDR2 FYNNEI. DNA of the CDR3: TGTGCCAGCAGTGATGTGGTTTACAATGAGCAGTTCTTC. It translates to CASSDVVYNEQFF.

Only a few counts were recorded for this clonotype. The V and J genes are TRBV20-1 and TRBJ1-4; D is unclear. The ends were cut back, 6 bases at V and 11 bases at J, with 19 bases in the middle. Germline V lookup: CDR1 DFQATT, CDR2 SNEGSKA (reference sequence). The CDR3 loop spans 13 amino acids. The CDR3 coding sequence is TGCAGTGCGCCAGAGGTGGACCCGAAGAAACTGTTTTTT. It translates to CSAPEVDPKKLFF.